Included here is one TCR beta chain sequence, with context. Antigen: not known. The data originate from a study of CD8 T cells in Susac syndrome. Overall study context: The sequenced Susac syndrome patients comprised 5 or 6 with active disease and roughly eight in remission. Study-wide results and caveats: Where Susac syndrome CD4+ T cell repertoires were concerned, no clonal expansion was evident.

Sequencing of TCR beta was undertaken in CD8+ and CD4+ T cells derived from blood. The RNA input was roughly 0.45 to 1 ug, and it was reverse transcribed with random hexamers. The immunoSEQ assay covered 54 Vbeta and 13 Jbeta segments for CDR3. TCRdb re-derived calls from the immunoSEQ multiplex PCR reads in MiXCR, one entry per CDR3 protein. The data contain tens of thousands of distinct CDR3 sequences, about 93% of them seen just once; the ten biggest clones take up around 0.48%. The sequence derives from a human donor with Susac syndrome. The sequenced sample consisted of CD4+ T cells from PBMCs.

CDR3 loop: CASSQDRTSGANVLTF. The CDR3 DNA reads TGCGCCAGCAGCCAAGATCGAACATCTGGGGCCAACGTCCTGACTTTC. This chain joins TRBV4-1 and TRBJ2-6; D gene ambiguous. The CDR3 contains 16 residues. In germline, CDR1 is MGHRA, CDR2 YSYEKL. V was clipped by 0 bases and J by 1 base, with 7 bases between them.